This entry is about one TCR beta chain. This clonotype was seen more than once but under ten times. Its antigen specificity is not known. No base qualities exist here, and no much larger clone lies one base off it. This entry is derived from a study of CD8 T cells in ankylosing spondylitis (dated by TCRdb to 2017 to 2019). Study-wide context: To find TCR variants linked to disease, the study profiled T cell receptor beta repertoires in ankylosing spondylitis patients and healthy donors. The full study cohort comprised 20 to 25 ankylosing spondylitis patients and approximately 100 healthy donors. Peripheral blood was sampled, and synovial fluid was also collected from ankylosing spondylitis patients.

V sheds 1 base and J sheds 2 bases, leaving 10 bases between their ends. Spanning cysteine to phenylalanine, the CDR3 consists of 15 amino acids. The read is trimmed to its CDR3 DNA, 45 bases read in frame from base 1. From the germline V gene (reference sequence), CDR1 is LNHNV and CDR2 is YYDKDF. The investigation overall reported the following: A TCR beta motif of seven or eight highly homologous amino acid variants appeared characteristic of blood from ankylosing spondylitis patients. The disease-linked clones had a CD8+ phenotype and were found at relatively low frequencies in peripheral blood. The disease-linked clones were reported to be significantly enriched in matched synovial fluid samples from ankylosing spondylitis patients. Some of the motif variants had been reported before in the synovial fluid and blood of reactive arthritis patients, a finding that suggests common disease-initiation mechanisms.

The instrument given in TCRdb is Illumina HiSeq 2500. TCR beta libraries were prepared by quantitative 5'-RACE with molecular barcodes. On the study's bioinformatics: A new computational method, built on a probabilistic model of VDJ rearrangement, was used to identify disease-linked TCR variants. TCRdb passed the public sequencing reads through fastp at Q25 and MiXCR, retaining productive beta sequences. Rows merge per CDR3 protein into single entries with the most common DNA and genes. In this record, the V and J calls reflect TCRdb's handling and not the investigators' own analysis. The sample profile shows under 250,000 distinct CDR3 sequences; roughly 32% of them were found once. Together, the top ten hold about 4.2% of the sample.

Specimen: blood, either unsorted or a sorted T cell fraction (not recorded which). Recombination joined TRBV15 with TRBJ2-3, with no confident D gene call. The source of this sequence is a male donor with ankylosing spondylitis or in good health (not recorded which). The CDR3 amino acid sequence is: CATSRVGGPTDTQYF. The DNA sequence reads TGTGCCACCAGCAGAGTCGGCGGACCCACAGATACGCAGTATTTT.